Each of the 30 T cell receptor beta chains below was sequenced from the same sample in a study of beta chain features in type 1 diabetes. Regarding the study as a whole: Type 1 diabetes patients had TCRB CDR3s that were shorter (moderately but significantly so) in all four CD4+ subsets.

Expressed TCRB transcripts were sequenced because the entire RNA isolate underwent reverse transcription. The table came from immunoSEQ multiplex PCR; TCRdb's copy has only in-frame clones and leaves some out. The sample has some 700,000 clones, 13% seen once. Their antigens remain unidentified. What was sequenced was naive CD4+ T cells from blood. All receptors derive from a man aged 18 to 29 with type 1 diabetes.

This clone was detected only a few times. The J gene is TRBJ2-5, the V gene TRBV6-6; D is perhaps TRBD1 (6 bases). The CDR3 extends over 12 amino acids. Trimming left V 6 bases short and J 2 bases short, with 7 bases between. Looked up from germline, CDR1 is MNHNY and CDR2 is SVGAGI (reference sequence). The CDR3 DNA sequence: TGTGCCAGCAGGGACAGTCAAGAGACCCAGTACTTC. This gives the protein CASRDSQETQYF.

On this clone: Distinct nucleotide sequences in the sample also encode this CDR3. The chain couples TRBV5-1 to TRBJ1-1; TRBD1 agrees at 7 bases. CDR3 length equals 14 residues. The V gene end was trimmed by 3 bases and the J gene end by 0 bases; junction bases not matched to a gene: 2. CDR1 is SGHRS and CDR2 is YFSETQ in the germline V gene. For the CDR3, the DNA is TGCGCCAGCAGCTCGGGACAGCTGAACACTGAAGCTTTCTTT. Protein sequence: CASSSGQLNTEAFF.

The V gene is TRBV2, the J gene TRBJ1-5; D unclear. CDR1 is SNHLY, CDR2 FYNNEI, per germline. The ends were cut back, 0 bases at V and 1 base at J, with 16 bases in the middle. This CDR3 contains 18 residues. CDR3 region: CASSEALPRAASNQPQHF. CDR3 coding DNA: TGTGCCAGCAGTGAAGCGCTTCCGAGGGCAGCCAGCAATCAGCCCCAGCATTTT.

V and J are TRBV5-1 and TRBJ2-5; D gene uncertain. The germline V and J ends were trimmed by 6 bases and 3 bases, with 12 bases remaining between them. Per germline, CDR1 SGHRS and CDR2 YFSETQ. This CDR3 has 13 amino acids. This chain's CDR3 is CASNPEDKETQYF. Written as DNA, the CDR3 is TGCGCCAGCAACCCCGAGGATAAAGAGACCCAGTACTTC.

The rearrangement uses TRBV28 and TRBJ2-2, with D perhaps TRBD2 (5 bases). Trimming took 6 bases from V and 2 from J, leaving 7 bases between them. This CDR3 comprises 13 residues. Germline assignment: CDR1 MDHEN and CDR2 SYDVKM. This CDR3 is CASSGENTGELFF. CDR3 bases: TGTGCCAGCAGCGGGGAAAACACCGGGGAGCTGTTTTTT.

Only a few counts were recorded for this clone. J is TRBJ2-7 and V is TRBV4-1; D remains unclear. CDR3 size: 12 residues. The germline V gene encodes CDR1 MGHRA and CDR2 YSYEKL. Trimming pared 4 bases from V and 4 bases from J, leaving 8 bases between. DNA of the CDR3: TGCGCCAGCAGCCGAAAAGGGTACGAGCAGTACTTC. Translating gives CASSRKGYEQYF.

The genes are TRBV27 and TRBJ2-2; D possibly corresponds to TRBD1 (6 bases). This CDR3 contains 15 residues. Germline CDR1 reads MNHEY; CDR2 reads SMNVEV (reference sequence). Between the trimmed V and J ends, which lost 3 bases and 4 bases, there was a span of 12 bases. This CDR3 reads CASSFFGGPTGELFF. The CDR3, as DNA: TGTGCCAGCAGTTTTTTTGGGGGCCCCACCGGGGAGCTGTTTTTT.

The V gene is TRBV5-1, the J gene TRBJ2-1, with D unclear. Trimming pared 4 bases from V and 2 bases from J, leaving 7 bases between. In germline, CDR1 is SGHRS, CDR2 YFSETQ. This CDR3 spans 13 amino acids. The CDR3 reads CASSPTTYNEQFF. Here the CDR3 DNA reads TGCGCCAGCAGCCCGACAACCTACAATGAGCAGTTCTTC.

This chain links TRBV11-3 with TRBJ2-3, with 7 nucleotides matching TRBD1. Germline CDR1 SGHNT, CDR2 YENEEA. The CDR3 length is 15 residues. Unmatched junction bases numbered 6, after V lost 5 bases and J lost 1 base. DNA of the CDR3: TGTGCCAGCAGCATCACAGGGGCCGGCACAGATACGCAGTATTTT. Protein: CASSITGAGTDTQYF.

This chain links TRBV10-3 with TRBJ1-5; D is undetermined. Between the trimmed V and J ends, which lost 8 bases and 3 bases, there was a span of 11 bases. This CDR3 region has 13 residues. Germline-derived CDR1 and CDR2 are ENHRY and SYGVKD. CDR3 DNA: TGTGCCATCCGGGCGGAACCCAATCAGCCCCAGCATTTT. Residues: CAIRAEPNQPQHF.

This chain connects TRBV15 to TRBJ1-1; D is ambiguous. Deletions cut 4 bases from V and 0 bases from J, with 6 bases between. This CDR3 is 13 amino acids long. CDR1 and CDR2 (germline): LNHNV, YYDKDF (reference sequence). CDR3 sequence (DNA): TGTGCCACCAGCACCCCAGTGAACACTGAAGCTTTCTTT. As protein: CATSTPVNTEAFF.

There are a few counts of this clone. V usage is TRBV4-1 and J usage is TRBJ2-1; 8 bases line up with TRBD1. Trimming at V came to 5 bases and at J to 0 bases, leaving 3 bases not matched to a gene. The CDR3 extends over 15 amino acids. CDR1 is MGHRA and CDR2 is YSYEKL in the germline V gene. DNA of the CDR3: TGCGCCAGCAGCGACAGGGGAGGCTCCTACAATGAGCAGTTCTTC. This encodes CASSDRGGSYNEQFF.

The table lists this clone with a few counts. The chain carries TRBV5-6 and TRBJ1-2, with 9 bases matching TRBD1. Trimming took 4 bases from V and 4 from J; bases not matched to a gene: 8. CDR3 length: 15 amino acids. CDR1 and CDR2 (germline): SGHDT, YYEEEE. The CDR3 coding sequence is TGTGCCAGCAGCCGACAGGGGGGAGAGGCCTATGGCTACACCTTC. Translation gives CASSRQGGEAYGYTF.

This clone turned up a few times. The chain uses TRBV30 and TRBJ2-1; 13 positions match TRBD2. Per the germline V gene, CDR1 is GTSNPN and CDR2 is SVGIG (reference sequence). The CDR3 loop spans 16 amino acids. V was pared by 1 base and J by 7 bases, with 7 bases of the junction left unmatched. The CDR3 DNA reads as TGTGCCTGGAGTGGTCCCGGACTAGCGGGGGAGAATGAGCAGTTCTTC. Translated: CAWSGPGLAGENEQFF.

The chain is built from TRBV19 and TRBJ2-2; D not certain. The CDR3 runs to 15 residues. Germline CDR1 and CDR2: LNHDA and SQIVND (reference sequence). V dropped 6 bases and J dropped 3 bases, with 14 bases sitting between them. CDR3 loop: CASSASGIYTGELFF. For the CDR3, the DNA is TGTGCCAGTAGCGCTTCAGGAATCTACACCGGGGAGCTGTTTTTT. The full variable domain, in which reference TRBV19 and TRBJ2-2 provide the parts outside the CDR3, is DGGITQSPKYLFRKEGQNVTLSCEQNLNHDAMYWYRQDPGQGLRLIYYSQIVNDFQKGDIAEGYSVSREKKESFPLTVTSAQKNPTAFYLCASSASGIYTGELFFGEGSRLTVL.

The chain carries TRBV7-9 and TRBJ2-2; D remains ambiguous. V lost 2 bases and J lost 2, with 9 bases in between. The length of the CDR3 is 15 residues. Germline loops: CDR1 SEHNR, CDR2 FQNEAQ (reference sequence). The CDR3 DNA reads TGTGCCAGCAGCTTACTCCAGCTCAACACCGGGGAGCTGTTTTTT. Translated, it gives CASSLLQLNTGELFF.

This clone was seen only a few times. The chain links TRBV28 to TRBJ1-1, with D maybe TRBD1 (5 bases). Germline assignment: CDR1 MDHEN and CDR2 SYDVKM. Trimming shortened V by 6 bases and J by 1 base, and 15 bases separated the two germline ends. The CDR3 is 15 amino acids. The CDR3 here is CASSPGGQGNTEAFF. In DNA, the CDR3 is TGTGCCAGCAGCCCTGGCGGGCAGGGGAACACTGAAGCTTTCTTT.

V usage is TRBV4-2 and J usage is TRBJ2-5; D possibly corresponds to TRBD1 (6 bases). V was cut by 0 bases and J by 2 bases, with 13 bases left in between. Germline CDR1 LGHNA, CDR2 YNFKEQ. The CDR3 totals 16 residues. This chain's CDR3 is CASSQDLWGRQETQYF. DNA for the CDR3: TGTGCCAGCAGCCAAGATCTCTGGGGGCGGCAAGAGACCCAGTACTTC.

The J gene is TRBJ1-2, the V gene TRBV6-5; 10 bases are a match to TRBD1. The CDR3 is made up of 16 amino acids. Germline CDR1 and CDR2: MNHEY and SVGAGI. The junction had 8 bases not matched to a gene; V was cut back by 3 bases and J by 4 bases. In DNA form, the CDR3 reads TGTGCCAGCAGTTATGAGACAGGGGGCGTTGGCTATGGCTACACCTTC. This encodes CASSYETGGVGYGYTF.

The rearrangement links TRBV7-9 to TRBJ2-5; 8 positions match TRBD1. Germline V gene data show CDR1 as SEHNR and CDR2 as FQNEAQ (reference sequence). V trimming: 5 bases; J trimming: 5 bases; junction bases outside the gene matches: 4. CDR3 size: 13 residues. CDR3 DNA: TGTGCCAGCAGCGGACAGGGTAGCGAGACCCAGTACTTC. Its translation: CASSGQGSETQYF.

This chain's CDR3 is CASSRGVSGGTTDTQYF. CDR3 sequence (DNA): TGTGCCAGCAGCCGAGGTGTCAGTGGGGGGACCACAGATACGCAGTATTTT. The J gene is TRBJ2-3, the V gene TRBV4-2; perhaps TRBD2 as D (6 bases). This CDR3 has 17 amino acids. The V end was cut by 4 bases, the J end by 2 bases, with 19 bases between. Germline values: CDR1 LGHNA, CDR2 YNFKEQ.

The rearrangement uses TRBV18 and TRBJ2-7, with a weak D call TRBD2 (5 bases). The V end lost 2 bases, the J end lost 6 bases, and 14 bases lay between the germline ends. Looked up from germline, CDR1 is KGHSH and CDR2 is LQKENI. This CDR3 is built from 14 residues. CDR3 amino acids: CASSPREFGVEQYF. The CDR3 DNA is TGTGCCAGCTCACCAAGGGAGTTCGGTGTCGAGCAGTACTTC.

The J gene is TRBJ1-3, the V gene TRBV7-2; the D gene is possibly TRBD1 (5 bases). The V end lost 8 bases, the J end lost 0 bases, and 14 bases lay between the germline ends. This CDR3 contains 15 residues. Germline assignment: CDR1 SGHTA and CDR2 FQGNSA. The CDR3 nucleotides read TGTGCCAGCTCTCCGGGGGTCGGCTCTGGAAACACCATATATTTT. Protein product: CASSPGVGSGNTIYF.

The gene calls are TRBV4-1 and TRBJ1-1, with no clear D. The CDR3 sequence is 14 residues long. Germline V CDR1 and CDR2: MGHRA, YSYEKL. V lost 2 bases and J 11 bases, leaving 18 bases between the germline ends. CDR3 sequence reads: CASSQPLERGGAFF. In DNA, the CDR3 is TGCGCCAGCAGCCAACCCTTGGAGCGGGGAGGCGCTTTCTTT.

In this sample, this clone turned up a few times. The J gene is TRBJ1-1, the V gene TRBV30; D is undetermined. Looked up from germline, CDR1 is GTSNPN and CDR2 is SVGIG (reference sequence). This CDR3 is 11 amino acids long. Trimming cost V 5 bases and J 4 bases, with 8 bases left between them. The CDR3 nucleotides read TGTGCCTGGGATGGAGGCACTGAAGCTTTCTTT. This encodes CAWDGGTEAFF.

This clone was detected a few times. Here the CDR3 DNA reads TGTGCCAGCAGCCTGGAGGGGGGGTTTAGGGCCAGTGAACAGTTCTTC. Its protein is CASSLEGGFRASEQFF. This chain links TRBV5-4 with TRBJ2-1; D may be TRBD2 (7 bases). The V and J ends lost 4 bases and 13 bases respectively, with 27 bases between them. The germline V gene has CDR1 SGHNT and CDR2 YYREEE (reference sequence). This CDR3 has 16 amino acids.

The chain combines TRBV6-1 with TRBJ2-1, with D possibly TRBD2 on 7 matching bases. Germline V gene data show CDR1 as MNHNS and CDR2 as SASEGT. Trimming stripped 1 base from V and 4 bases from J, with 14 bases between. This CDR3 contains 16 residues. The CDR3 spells CASSEERGTIYNEQFF. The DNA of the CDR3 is TGTGCCAGCAGTGAAGAAAGGGGGACTATATACAATGAGCAGTTCTTC.

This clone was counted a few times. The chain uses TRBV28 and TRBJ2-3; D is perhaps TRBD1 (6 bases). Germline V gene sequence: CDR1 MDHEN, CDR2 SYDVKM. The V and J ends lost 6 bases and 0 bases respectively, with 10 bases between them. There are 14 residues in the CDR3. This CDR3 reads CASSTDSSTDTQYF. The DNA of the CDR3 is TGTGCCAGCAGCACGGACAGTAGCACAGATACGCAGTATTTT.

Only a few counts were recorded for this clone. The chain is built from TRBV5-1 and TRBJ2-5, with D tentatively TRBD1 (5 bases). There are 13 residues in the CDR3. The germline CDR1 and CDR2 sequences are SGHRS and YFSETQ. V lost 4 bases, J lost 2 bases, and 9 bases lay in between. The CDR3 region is CASSAQGQETQYF. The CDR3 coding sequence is TGCGCCAGCAGCGCCCAGGGTCAAGAGACCCAGTACTTC.

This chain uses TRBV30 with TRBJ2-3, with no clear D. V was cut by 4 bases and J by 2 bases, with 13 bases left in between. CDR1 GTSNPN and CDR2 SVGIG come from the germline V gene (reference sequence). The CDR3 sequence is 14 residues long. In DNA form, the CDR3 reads TGTGCCTGGACCTCCGCCACTCACACAGATACGCAGTATTTT. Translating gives CAWTSATHTDTQYF.